A single sample gave rise to the 30 T cell receptor beta chains below, sequenced in a study of CD8 T cells in Susac syndrome. RNA, at roughly 0.5 to 1 ug, was reverse transcribed with random hexamers. TCRdb re-analysed the immunoSEQ multiplex PCR reads in MiXCR, keeping a single row per CDR3 protein. The data show tens of thousands of distinct CDR3 sequences, with just under 95% seen just once and about 0.3% held by the top ten. The source material was CD4+ T cells from PBMCs. The origin of the receptors is a human donor with Susac syndrome.

V usage is TRBV3-1 and J usage is TRBJ1-5; D unclear. Trimming removed 3 bases from V and 0 bases from J, with 9 bases in between. Germline-derived CDR1 and CDR2 are LGHDT and YNNKEL (reference sequence). CDR3 length: 15 residues. The CDR3 coding sequence is TGTGCCAGCAGCCAGACCGGGTCTAGCAATCAGCCCCAGCATTTT. Its protein product is CASSQTGSSNQPQHF.

The rearrangement uses TRBV6-5 and TRBJ2-7, with a possible D match to TRBD2 (6 bases). The CDR3 loop spans 14 amino acids. V lost 6 bases and J lost 3, with 15 bases in between. Germline CDR1 and CDR2: MNHEY and SVGAGI. The CDR3 here is CASSPEGRFYEQYF. The CDR3 region has the DNA TGTGCCAGCAGCCCCGAGGGGAGGTTCTACGAGCAGTACTTC.

V and J are TRBV7-2 and TRBJ2-7; weak D call: TRBD1 (5 bases). CDR1 is SGHTA and CDR2 is FQGNSA in the germline V gene. CDR3 length: 14 residues. V was shortened by 5 bases and J by 1 base, with 12 bases between the two germline ends. The CDR3 spells CASSRQDISYEQYF. DNA for the CDR3: TGTGCCAGCAGCCGTCAGGACATTTCCTACGAGCAGTACTTC.

This sequence joins TRBV6-2 or TRBV6-3 and TRBJ2-4; D possibly corresponds to TRBD2 (5 bases). V lost 5 bases and J 4 bases, leaving 18 bases between the germline ends. There are 16 residues in the CDR3. Germline CDR1 MNHEY, CDR2 SVGEGT. The CDR3 spells CASSNPPGSWKNIQYF. In DNA, the CDR3 is TGTGCCAGCAGTAACCCTCCGGGGAGTTGGAAAAACATTCAGTACTTC.

This rearrangement joins TRBV6-4 to TRBJ1-1, with TRBD1 as a possible D gene (6 bases). V was cut by 7 bases and J by 5 bases, with 17 bases left in between. This CDR3 comprises 14 residues. CDR1 is MRHNA, CDR2 SNTAGT, per germline. In nucleotides, the CDR3 is TGTGCCAGCAACCATAAGCGGGACACTACTGAAGCTTTCTTT. This codes for CASNHKRDTTEAFF.

The V call is TRBV2, the J call TRBJ1-1; tentatively, D is TRBD1 (5 bases). There are 14 residues in the CDR3. Germline CDR1 is SNHLY and CDR2 is FYNNEI. The V and J ends lost 10 bases and 0 bases respectively, with 15 bases between them. In nucleotides, the CDR3 is TGTGCCACGCTGGGGCAGCTCATGAACACTGAAGCTTTCTTT. Translation gives CATLGQLMNTEAFF.

V and J are TRBV9 and TRBJ2-7; possible D gene TRBD2, 6 bases. Germline V gives CDR1 SGDLS, CDR2 YYNGEE. V was clipped by 4 bases and J by 4 bases, with 15 bases between them. The CDR3 has 14 residues. This chain's CDR3 is CASSRGDSQYEQYF. DNA of the CDR3: TGTGCCAGCAGCCGCGGGGACTCCCAATACGAGCAGTACTTC.

The chain links TRBV6-5 to TRBJ1-2; the D gene is possibly TRBD1 (6 bases). The CDR3 covers 13 residues. The germline V gene encodes CDR1 MNHEY and CDR2 SVGAGI. The V end was cut by 6 bases, the J end by 6 bases, with 14 bases between. This chain's CDR3 is CASSRQGKDGYTF. As DNA, the CDR3 is TGTGCCAGCAGCCGGCAGGGGAAAGATGGCTACACCTTC.

V is TRBV27 and J is TRBJ1-6, with TRBD1 identical over 9 bases. Germline V gene lookup returns CDR1 MNHEY and CDR2 SMNVEV (reference sequence). This CDR3 contains 14 residues. J was trimmed by 8 bases and V by 6 bases; bases with no gene match: 5. In nucleotides, the CDR3 is TGTGCCAGCAGCACACAGGGGGCACATTCACCCCTCCACTTT. This codes for CASSTQGAHSPLHF.

In DNA form, the CDR3 reads TGTGCCGGCGGGGGACTTGTGCAAGAGACCCAGTACTTC. It is translated as CAGGGLVQETQYF. This chain connects TRBV6-1 to TRBJ2-5; 7 bases align to TRBD2. V was pared by 11 bases and J by 2 bases, with 8 bases of the junction left unmatched. The germline CDR1 and CDR2 sequences are MNHNS and SASEGT. The CDR3 loop spans 13 amino acids.

The gene calls are TRBV7-2 and TRBJ2-4, with 10 bases matching TRBD2. Per germline, CDR1 SGHTA and CDR2 FQGNSA. CDR3 length: 16 amino acids. V was clipped by 3 bases and J by 3 bases; unmatched bases: 5. This chain's CDR3 is CASSFLAGAGKNIQYF. The CDR3 DNA sequence: TGTGCCAGCAGCTTCCTAGCGGGGGCCGGCAAAAACATTCAGTACTTC.

This clonotype appeared a single time. This chain uses TRBV7-9 with TRBJ2-5; 11 bases are shared with TRBD1. CDR3 length: 17 residues. Germline V lookup: CDR1 SEHNR, CDR2 FQNEAQ (reference sequence). Losses at the gene ends were 5 bases for V and 1 base for J; bases not matched to a gene: 9. The CDR3 region has the DNA TGTGCCAGCAGCGCGGGGACAGGGGGTTCACTCCAAGAGACCCAGTACTTC. Amino acid sequence: CASSAGTGGSLQETQYF.

CDR3 protein: CAWSGTVNSPLHF. The CDR3 bases are TGTGCCTGGAGTGGGACAGTCAATTCACCCCTCCACTTT. The gene calls are TRBV30 and TRBJ1-6, with D tentatively TRBD1 (6 bases). The CDR3 length is 13 residues. V lost 1 base and J 7 bases, leaving 8 bases between the germline ends. Germline CDR1 GTSNPN, CDR2 SVGIG (reference sequence).

The V gene is TRBV20-1, the J gene TRBJ2-5, with D perhaps TRBD2 (5 bases). CDR3 size: 14 residues. The germline V gene encodes CDR1 DFQATT and CDR2 SNEGSKA (reference sequence). The ends were cut back, 6 bases at V and 5 bases at J, with 19 bases in the middle. Here the CDR3 DNA reads TGCAGTGCCCGAAACCCGGGATCGGGCGAGACCCAGTACTTC. Protein sequence: CSARNPGSGETQYF.

This sequence joins TRBV14 and TRBJ1-2; TRBD1 matches at 9 bases. CDR1 and CDR2 (germline): SGHDN, FVKESK. The CDR3 runs to 14 residues. J gave up 3 bases and V 3 bases, and 2 bases lay outside the gene matches. The CDR3 protein is CASSQRTGDYGYTF. The CDR3 DNA reads TGTGCCAGCAGCCAGAGGACAGGGGACTATGGCTACACCTTC.

V and J are TRBV9 and TRBJ2-7; D gene uncertain. Looked up from germline, CDR1 is SGDLS and CDR2 is YYNGEE. This CDR3 region has 14 residues. Trimming stripped 1 base from V and 6 bases from J, with 14 bases between. CDR3 sequence (DNA): TGTGCCAGCAGCGTATTGGGCGGAACCTCCGAGCAGTACTTC. Translated, it gives CASSVLGGTSEQYF.

This sequence joins TRBV9 and TRBJ1-4; D possibly corresponds to TRBD1 (6 bases). Trimming cost V 0 bases and J 5 bases, with 11 bases left between them. The CDR3 is 15 amino acids. CDR1 SGDLS and CDR2 YYNGEE come from the germline V gene. CDR3 sequence (DNA): TGTGCCAGCAGCGTAGGAACAGGGATCAATGAAAAACTGTTTTTT. This sequence encodes CASSVGTGINEKLFF.

This chain uses TRBV2 with TRBJ2-1; no reliable D call. Looked up from germline, CDR1 is SNHLY and CDR2 is FYNNEI. The CDR3 spans 11 residues. V shed 7 bases and J shed 0 bases, with 1 base lying between them. The CDR3, as DNA: TGTGCCAGCACCTCCTACAATGAGCAGTTCTTC. Translating gives CASTSYNEQFF.

The genes are TRBV20-1 and TRBJ1-3; 8 nucleotides match TRBD1. The CDR3 runs 14 residues. V lost 1 base to trimming and J lost 3 bases; unmatched junction nucleotides: 2. Germline CDR1 reads DFQATT; CDR2 reads SNEGSKA (reference sequence). The CDR3, as DNA: TGCAGTGCTAGAGGACAGGGGATTGGAAACACCATATATTTT. This sequence encodes CSARGQGIGNTIYF.

This sequence joins TRBV28 and TRBJ2-1; D possibly corresponds to TRBD2 (5 bases). Trimming took 6 bases from V and 0 from J, leaving 6 bases between them. The CDR3 runs 13 residues. Germline V gives CDR1 MDHEN, CDR2 SYDVKM. The CDR3 sequence is CASRTNSYNEQFF. In DNA, the CDR3 is TGTGCCAGCAGGACTAACTCCTACAATGAGCAGTTCTTC. Filled out from reference TRBV28 and TRBJ2-1, the complete variable domain reads DVKVTQSSRYLVKRTGEKVFLECVQDMDHENMFWYRQDPGLGLRLIYFSYDVKMKEKGDIPEGYSVSREKKERFSLILESASTNQTSMYLCASRTNSYNEQFFGPGTRLTVL.

This chain connects TRBV30 to TRBJ1-2; no reliable D call. Germline CDR1 reads GTSNPN; CDR2 reads SVGIG (reference sequence). This CDR3 contains 15 residues. V lost 4 bases, J lost 0 bases, and 15 bases lay in between. CDR3 DNA: TGTGCCTGGATGGTCGAGGGCCTCCCTAACTATGGCTACACCTTC. Residues: CAWMVEGLPNYGYTF. Full variable domain (outside the CDR3, taken from reference TRBV30 and TRBJ1-2): SQTIHQWPATLVQPVGSPLSLECTVEGTSNPNLYWYRQAAGRGLQLLFYSVGIGQISSEVPQNLSASRPQDRQFILSSKKLLLSDSGFYLCAWMVEGLPNYGYTFGSGTRLTVV.

The J gene is TRBJ1-1, the V gene TRBV15; D uncertain. The CDR3 loop spans 13 amino acids. The germline V gene has CDR1 LNHNV and CDR2 YYDKDF (reference sequence). The V end was cut by 2 bases, the J end by 2 bases, with 6 bases between. DNA for the CDR3: TGTGCCACCAGCAGACAGGTAAACACTGAAGCTTTCTTT. Translating it yields CATSRQVNTEAFF.

The CDR3 DNA reads as TGCAGTGCTCTTCTGGGGACCGGCAATGAGCAGTTCTTC. It translates to CSALLGTGNEQFF. This chain links TRBV20-1 with TRBJ2-1; D could derive from TRBD1 or TRBD2 (5 bases each). V was shortened by 5 bases and J by 6 bases, with 14 bases between the two germline ends. The CDR3 covers 13 residues. CDR1 is DFQATT and CDR2 is SNEGSKA in the germline V gene (reference sequence).

J is TRBJ1-5 and V is TRBV12-3 or TRBV12-4; no clear D. V lost 1 base and J 6 bases, leaving 7 bases between the germline ends. This CDR3 contains 13 residues. The CDR3 DNA reads TGTGCCAGCAGTTTAGGAAGGATTCAGCCCCAGCATTTT. Translation: CASSLGRIQPQHF.

This sequence joins TRBV20-1 and TRBJ2-1; D might be TRBD2 (5 bases). The germline CDR1 and CDR2 sequences are DFQATT and SNEGSKA (reference sequence). The V end was cut by 5 bases, the J end by 0 bases, with 14 bases between. The CDR3 sequence is 15 residues long. CDR3 coding DNA: TGCAGTGCTCCCCCGGACTCATCCTCCTACAATGAGCAGTTCTTC. It specifies CSAPPDSSSYNEQFF.

The genes are TRBV6-2 or TRBV6-3 and TRBJ1-5; unclear D gene. This CDR3 is 13 amino acids long. V shed 2 bases and J shed 7 bases, with 9 bases lying between them. Looked up from germline, CDR1 is MNHEY and CDR2 is SVGEGT. The CDR3 reads CASSYHGKQPQHF. CDR3 coding DNA: TGTGCCAGCAGTTACCACGGGAAGCAGCCCCAGCATTTT.

The chain couples TRBV20-1 to TRBJ1-4, with D tentatively TRBD1 (5 bases). Germline V gives CDR1 DFQATT, CDR2 SNEGSKA (reference sequence). This CDR3 comprises 12 residues. V was cut by 6 bases and J by 6 bases, with 11 bases left in between. As DNA, the CDR3 is TGCAGTGCCTCTGGACATTATGAAAAACTGTTTTTT. It is translated as CSASGHYEKLFF.

This chain connects TRBV23-1 to TRBJ1-2; D remains ambiguous. TRBV23-1 is flagged as an ORF with uncertain function. Trimming shortened V by 2 bases and J by 12 bases, and 19 bases separated the two germline ends. CDR3 size: 14 residues. CDR3 region: CASSQTTRSGAHTF. The CDR3 nucleotides read TGCGCCAGCAGTCAAACCACAAGGTCGGGTGCACACACCTTC.

The CDR3 region has the DNA TGTGCCAGCAGCCAAGGAGGGACCGTCTGGGGCTACACCTTC. This translates into CASSQGGTVWGYTF. V is TRBV3-1 and J is TRBJ1-2, with TRBD1 as a possible D gene (5 bases). Trimming left V 1 base short and J 8 bases short, with 14 bases between. The CDR3 is 14 amino acids. Germline lookup yields CDR1 LGHDT and CDR2 YNNKEL (reference sequence).

This sequence joins TRBV3-1 and TRBJ2-5; D call uncertain. The CDR3 is 16 residues long. Germline CDR1 reads LGHDT; CDR2 reads YNNKEL (reference sequence). Trimming stripped 5 bases from V and 5 bases from J, with 21 bases between. The CDR3 sequence is CASSSQTQGRDETQYF. CDR3 coding DNA: TGTGCCAGCAGCTCCCAAACCCAAGGCCGTGATGAGACCCAGTACTTC.